This TCR beta chain was obtained from a study of T cells in Graves' hyperthyroidism and ophthalmopathy. This clonotype was observed a few times. Amplified TCR beta CDR3 regions derived from RNA transcripts. First-round RT-PCR targeting the TCR CDR3 was performed with the HTBI primer set. TCRdb recomputed calls from the multiplex PCR reads with MiXCR, one row per CDR3 protein. The sample shows roughly 700,000 distinct CDR3 sequences, about 14% of them seen only once. Germline values: CDR1 LNHNV, CDR2 YYDKDF (reference sequence). CDR3 size: 17 residues. The trim removed 1 base at V and 0 bases at J, leaving 4 bases unmatched.

The specimen was blood. This clonotype originated in a woman under 30 with Graves' hyperthyroidism. The rearrangement links TRBV15 to TRBJ1-3, with 9 nucleotides matching TRBD1. CDR3 in amino acids: CATSRGRTGDSGNTIYF. CDR3 nucleotides: TGTGCCACCAGCAGAGGACGGACAGGGGACTCTGGAAACACCATATATTTT.